This entry describes one TCR beta chain. Its antigen target is currently unknown. No much larger clone is present one base from it, and per-base qualities are unavailable. The sample comes from a study of blood T cell repertoires in COVID-19 (dated by TCRdb to 2020 to 2022). Regarding the research as a whole: Collaborator samples came from the United States, Italy and Spain and covered acute and convalescent phases of COVID-19. The material from the prospective study consisted of cDNA or gDNA derived from T cells, B-cell-depleted T cells, or PBMCs. The dataset comprised deeply sampled blood TCRbeta repertoires from subjects exposed to, actively infected with, or recovered from COVID-19. A freely available public database, intended as a resource for researchers studying the immune response to SARS-CoV-2, is where the repertoires were released. The samples were drawn from two sources: the first 160 participants of the ongoing ImmuneRACE study, and 1,254 subjects contributed by 6 global collaborators. The sample metadata nearly always contained a de-identified subject ID, COVID-19 status, age in years and sex. HLA class I and class II types, where available, came from metadata supplied by the sample provider rather than from assay-based typing. Study-level results and caveats: How much clinical and demographic metadata was included differed by source and by participant, and the metadata was provided uncurated.

One collaborating source in Seattle enrolled patients during active infection and followed them longitudinally through the course of disease. Collaborating institutions collected whole blood in K2EDTA tubes following their own protocols. Collaborator samples were shipped for TCRbeta analysis as frozen whole blood, isolated PBMCs, or DNA extracted from either sample type. Taken from cysteine to phenylalanine, the CDR3 has 13 residues. CDR3 DNA is the only sequence kept; it has 39 bases, read in frame from the first base. The V end loses 6 bases and the J end loses 4 bases, and a stretch of 12 bases separates them. Looking up the germline V gene yields CDR1 MNHEY and CDR2 SVGAGI. The immunoSEQ Assay, a bias-controlled multiplex PCR, was used to amplify TCRbeta CDR3 regions from genomic DNA. As for the original processing: Within the assay, amplification of reference gene primers was used to estimate how many nucleated cells each sample contained. To quantify the absolute abundance of each unique TCRbeta CDR3 rearrangement, sequence reads were collapsed and filtered. For each sample, productive Simpson clonality was calculated by taking the square root of Simpson's diversity index across productive rearrangements. This immuneACCESS table, as held by TCRdb, lists in-frame sequences with V and J called but not all clones. Of the missing ones, under half trace to an unresolved V gene in checked studies; the others have no known cause. The V and J calls and the clone size are those of that table, but D and trimming were determined from the DNA. Across this sample there are some 170,000 clones, with 80% to 95% seen only once. Just under 2% of the sample is held by the ten biggest clonotypes.

The source is a woman aged 60-75 years with COVID-19, enrolled during active disease. In this chain, TRBV6-5 is recombined with TRBJ1-2; the D region possibly corresponds to TRBD1 (5 bases align). Sequencing was done on a sample of peripheral blood. At the DNA level, the sequence is TGTGCCAGCAGCCGGGGGGGAGGCTATGGCTACACCTTC. It codes for CASSRGGGYGYTF.